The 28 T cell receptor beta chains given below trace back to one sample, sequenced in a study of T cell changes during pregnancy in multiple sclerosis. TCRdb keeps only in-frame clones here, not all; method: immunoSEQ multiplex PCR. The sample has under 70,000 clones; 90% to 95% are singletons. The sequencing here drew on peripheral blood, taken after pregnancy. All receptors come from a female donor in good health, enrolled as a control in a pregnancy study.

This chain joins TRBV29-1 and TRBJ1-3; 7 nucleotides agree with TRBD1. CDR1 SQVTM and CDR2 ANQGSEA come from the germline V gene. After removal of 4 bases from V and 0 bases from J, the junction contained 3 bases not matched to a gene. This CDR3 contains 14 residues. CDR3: CSVGGQFSGNTIYF. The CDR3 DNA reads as TGCAGCGTTGGGGGACAGTTCTCTGGAAACACCATATATTTT.

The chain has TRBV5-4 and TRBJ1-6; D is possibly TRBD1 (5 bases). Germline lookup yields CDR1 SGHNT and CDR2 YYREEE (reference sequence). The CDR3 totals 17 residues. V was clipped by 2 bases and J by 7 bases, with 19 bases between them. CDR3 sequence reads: CASSFGGSGFLNSPLHF. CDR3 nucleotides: TGTGCCAGCAGCTTCGGGGGGTCAGGGTTTTTAAATTCACCCCTCCACTTT.

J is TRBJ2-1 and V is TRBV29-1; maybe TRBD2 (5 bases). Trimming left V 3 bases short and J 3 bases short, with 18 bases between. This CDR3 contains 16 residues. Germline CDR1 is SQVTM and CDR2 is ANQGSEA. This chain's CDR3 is CSVDFWTERGYNEQFF. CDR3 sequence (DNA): TGCAGCGTTGATTTCTGGACTGAGCGTGGCTACAATGAGCAGTTCTTC.

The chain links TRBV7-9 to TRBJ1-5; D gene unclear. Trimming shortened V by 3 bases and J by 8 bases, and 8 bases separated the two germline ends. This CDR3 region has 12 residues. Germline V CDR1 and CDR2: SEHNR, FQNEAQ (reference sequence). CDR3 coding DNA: TGTGCCAGCAGCTTTTCGGGGAAGCCCCAGCATTTT. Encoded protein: CASSFSGKPQHF.

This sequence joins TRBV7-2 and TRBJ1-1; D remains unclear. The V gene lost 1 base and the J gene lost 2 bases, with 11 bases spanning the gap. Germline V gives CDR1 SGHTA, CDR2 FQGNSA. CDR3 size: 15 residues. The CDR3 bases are TGTGCCAGCAGCTTAGAACGGACGGGAAACACTGAAGCTTTCTTT. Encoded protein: CASSLERTGNTEAFF.

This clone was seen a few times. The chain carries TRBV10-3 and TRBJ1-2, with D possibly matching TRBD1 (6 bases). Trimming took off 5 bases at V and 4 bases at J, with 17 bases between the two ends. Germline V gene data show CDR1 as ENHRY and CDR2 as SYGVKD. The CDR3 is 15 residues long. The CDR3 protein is CAISRSDSSVYGYTF. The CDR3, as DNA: TGTGCCATCAGTAGATCGGACAGTAGTGTCTATGGCTACACCTTC.

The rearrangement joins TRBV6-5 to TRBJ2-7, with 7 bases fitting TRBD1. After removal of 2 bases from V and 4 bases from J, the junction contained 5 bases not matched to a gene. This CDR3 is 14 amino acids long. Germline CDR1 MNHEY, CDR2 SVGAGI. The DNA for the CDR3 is TGTGCCAGCAGTTACGAACGACAGGGTTACGAGCAGTACTTC. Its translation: CASSYERQGYEQYF.

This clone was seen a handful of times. The DNA of the CDR3 is TGTGCCATCAGTGACCGGACTAGCGGAGGTTACACAGATACGCAGTATTTT. This gives the protein CAISDRTSGGYTDTQYF. The chain recombines TRBV10-3 with TRBJ2-3; 10 nucleotides line up with TRBD2. The germline gives CDR1 ENHRY, CDR2 SYGVKD. Germline trimming cut 3 bases from V and 2 bases from J; bases unmatched to any gene: 8. The CDR3 totals 17 residues.

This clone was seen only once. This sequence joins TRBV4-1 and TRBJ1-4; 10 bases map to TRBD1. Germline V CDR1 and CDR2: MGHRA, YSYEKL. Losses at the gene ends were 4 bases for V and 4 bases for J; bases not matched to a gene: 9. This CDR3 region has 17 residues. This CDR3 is CASSPQDRGGSNEKLFF. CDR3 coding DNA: TGCGCCAGCAGCCCCCAGGACAGGGGGGGAAGTAATGAAAAACTGTTTTTT.

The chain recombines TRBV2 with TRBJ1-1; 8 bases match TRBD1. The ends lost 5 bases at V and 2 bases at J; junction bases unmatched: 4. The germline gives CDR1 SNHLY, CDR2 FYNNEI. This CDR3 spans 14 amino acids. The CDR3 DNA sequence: TGTGCCAGCAGTTGGACAGGGTTTAACACTGAAGCTTTCTTT. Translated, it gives CASSWTGFNTEAFF.

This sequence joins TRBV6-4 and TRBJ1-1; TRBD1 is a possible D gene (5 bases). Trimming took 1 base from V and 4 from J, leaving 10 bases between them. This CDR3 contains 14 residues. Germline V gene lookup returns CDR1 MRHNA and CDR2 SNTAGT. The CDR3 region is CASSDFGGSTEAFF. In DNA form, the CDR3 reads TGTGCCAGCAGTGACTTTGGGGGGAGCACTGAAGCTTTCTTT.

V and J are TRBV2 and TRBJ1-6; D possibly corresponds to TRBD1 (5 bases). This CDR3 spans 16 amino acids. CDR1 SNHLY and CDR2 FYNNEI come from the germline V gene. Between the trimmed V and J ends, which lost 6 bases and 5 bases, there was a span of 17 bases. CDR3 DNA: TGTGCCAGCAGAACCCCGGGCAGGGCTAATAATTCACCCCTCCACTTT. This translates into CASRTPGRANNSPLHF.

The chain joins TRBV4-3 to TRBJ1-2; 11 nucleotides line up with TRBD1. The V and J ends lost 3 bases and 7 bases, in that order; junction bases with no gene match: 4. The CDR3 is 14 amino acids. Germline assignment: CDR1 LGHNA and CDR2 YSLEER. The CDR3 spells CASSQDRGLGGYTF. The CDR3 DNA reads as TGCGCCAGCAGCCAGGACAGGGGGCTGGGTGGCTACACCTTC.

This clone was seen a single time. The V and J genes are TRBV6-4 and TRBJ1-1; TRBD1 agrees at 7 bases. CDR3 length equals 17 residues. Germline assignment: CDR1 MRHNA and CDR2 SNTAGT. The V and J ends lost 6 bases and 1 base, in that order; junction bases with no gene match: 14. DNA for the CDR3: TGTGCCAGCAGGCCCACAGGGGCTCAGTATACGAACACTGAAGCTTTCTTT. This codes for CASRPTGAQYTNTEAFF.

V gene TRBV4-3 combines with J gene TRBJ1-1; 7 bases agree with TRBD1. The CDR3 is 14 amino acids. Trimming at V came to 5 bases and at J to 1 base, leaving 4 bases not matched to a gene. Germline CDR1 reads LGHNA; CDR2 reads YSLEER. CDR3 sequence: CASSVYRGNTEAFF. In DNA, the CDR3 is TGCGCCAGCAGCGTATACAGGGGGAACACTGAAGCTTTCTTT.

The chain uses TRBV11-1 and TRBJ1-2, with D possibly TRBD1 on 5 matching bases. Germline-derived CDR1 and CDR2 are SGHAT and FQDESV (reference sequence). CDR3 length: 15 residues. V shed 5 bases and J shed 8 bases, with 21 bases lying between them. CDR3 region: CASSHSPRVGIGYTF. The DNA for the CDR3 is TGTGCCAGCAGCCACTCCCCCAGGGTTGGTATCGGCTACACCTTC.

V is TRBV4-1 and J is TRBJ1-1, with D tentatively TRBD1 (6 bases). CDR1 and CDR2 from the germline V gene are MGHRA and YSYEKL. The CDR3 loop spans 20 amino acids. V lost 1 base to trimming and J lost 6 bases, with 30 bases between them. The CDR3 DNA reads TGCGCCAGCAGCCAAGGATTTACAGGGAGGGGGTCGGGGCCTGGATCTGAAGCTTTCTTT. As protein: CASSQGFTGRGSGPGSEAFF.

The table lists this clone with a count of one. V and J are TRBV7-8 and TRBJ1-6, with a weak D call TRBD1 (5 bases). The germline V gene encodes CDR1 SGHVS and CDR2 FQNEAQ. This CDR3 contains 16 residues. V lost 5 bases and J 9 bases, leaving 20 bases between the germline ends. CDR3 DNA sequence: TGTGCCAGCAGCGCCTCGGCCCTGGGGGGTACTTCACCCCTCCACTTT. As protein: CASSASALGGTSPLHF. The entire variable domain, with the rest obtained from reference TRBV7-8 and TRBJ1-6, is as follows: GAGVSQSPRYKVAKRGQDVALRCDPISGHVSLFWYQQALGQGPEFLTYFQNEAQLDKSGLPSDRFFAERPEGSVSTLKIQRTQQEDSAVYLCASSASALGGTSPLHFGNGTRLTVT.

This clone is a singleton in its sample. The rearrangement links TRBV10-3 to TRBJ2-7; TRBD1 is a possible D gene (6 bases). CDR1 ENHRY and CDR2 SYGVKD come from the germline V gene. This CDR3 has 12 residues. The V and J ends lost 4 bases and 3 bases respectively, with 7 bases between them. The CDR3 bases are TGTGCCATCAGTGGAGGGGGCTACGAGCAGTACTTC. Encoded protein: CAISGGGYEQYF.

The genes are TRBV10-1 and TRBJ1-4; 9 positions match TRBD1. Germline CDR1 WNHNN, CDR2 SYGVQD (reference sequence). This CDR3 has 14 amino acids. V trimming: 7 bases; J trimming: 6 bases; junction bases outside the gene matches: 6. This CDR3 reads CASNEDRGYEKLFF. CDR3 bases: TGCGCCAGCAACGAGGACAGGGGATATGAAAAACTGTTTTTT.

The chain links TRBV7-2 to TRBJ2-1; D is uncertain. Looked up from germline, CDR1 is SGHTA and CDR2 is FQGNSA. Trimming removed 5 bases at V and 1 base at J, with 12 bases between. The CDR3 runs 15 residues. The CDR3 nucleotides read TGTGCCAGCAGCCCGCCCCGGTTATCCTACAATGAGCAGTTCTTC. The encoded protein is CASSPPRLSYNEQFF.

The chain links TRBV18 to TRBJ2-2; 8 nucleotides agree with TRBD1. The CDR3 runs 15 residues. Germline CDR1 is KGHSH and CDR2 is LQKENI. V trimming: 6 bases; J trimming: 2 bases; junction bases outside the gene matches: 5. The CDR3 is CASSHDRGNTGELFF. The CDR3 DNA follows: TGTGCCAGCTCTCATGACAGGGGAAACACCGGGGAGCTGTTTTTT.

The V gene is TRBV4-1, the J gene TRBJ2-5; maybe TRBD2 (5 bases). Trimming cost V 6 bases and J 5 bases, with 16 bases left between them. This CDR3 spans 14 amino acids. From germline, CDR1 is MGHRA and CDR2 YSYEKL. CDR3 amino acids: CASSKTQTGETQYF. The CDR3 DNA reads TGCGCCAGCAGTAAGACCCAAACGGGGGAGACCCAGTACTTC.

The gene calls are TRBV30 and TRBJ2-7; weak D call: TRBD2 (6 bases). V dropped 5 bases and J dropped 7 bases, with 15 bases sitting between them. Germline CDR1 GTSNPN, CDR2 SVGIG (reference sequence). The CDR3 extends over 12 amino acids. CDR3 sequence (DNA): TGTGCCTGGGGCACCACGAGCGGGGAGCAGTACTTC. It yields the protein CAWGTTSGEQYF. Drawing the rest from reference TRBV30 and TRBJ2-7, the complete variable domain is SQTIHQWPATLVQPVGSPLSLECTVEGTSNPNLYWYRQAAGRGLQLLFYSVGIGQISSEVPQNLSASRPQDRQFILSSKKLLLSDSGFYLCAWGTTSGEQYFGPGTRLTVT.

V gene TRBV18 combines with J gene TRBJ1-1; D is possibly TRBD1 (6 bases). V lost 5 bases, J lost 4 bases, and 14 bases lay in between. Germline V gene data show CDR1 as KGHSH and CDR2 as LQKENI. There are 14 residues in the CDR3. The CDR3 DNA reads TGTGCCAGCTCAGCAGGGGTCGGCGGCACTGAAGCTTTCTTT. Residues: CASSAGVGGTEAFF.

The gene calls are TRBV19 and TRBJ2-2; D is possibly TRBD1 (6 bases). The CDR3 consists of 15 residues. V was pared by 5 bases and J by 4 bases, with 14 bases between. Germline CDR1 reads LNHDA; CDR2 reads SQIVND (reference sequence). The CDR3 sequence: CASSDQSRGTGELFF. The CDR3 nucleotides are TGTGCCAGTAGTGACCAATCCAGGGGCACCGGGGAGCTGTTTTTT.

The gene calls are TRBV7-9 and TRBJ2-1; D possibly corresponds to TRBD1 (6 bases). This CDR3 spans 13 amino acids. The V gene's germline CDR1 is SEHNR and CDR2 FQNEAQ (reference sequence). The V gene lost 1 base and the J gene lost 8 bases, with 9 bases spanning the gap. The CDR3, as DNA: TGTGCCAGCAGCTTAGGACAGGTGGATGAGCAGTTCTTC. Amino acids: CASSLGQVDEQFF. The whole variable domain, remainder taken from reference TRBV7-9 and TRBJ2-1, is DTGVSQNPRHKITKRGQNVTFRCDPISEHNRLYWYRQTLGQGPEFLTYFQNEAQLEKSRLLSDRFSAERPKGSFSTLEIQRTEQGDSAMYLCASSLGQVDEQFFGPGTRLTVL.

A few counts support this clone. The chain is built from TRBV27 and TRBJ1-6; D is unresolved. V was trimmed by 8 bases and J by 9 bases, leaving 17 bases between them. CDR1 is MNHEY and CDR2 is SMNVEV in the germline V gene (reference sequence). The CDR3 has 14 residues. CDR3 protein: CASASWRRSSPLHF. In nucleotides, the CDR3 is TGTGCCAGCGCCTCTTGGAGGCGGAGTTCACCCCTCCACTTT.